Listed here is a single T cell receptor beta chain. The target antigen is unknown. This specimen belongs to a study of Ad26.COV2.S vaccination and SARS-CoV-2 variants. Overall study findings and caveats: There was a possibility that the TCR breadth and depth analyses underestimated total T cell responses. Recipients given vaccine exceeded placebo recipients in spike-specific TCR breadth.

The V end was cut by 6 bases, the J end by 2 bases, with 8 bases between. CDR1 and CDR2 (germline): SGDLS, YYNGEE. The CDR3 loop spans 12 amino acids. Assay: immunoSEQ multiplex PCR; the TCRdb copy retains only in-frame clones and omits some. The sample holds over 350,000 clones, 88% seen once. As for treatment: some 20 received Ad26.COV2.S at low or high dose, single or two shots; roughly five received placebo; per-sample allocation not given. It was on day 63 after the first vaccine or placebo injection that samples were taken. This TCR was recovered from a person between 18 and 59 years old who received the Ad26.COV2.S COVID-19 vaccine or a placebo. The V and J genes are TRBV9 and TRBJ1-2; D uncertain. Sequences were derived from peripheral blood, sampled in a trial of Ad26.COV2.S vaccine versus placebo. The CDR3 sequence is CASIGPNYGYTF. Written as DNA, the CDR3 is TGTGCCAGCATCGGGCCGAACTATGGCTACACCTTC. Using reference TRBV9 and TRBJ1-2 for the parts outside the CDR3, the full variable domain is DSGVTQTPKHLITATGQRVTLRCSPRSGDLSVYWYQQSLDQGLQFLIQYYNGEERAKGNILERFSAQQFPDLHSELNLSSLELGDSALYFCASIGPNYGYTFGSGTRLTVV.